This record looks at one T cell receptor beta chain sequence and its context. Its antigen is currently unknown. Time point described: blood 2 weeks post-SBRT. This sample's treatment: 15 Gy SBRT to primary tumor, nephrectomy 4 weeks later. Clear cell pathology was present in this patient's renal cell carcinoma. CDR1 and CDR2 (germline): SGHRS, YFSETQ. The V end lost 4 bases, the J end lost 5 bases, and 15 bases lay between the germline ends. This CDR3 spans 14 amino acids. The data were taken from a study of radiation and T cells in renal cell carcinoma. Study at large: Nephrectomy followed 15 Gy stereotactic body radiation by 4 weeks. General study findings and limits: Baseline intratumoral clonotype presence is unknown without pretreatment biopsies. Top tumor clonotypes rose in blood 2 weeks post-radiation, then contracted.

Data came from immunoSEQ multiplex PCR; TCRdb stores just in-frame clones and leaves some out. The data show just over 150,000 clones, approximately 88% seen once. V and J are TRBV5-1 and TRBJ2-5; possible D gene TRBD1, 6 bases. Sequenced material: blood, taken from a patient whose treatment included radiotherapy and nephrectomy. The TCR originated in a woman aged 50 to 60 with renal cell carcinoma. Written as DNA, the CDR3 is TGCGCCAGCAGCGTACAGGGTAGCTTGGAGACCCAGTACTTC. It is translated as CASSVQGSLETQYF.